The clone carrying this T cell receptor beta chain has only a few counts. Its antigen is unknown. Source study methods: Across clinicopathological groups, CDR3 differences served as the basis for building a distant-metastasis classifier for papillary thyroid cancer. Using MiXCR, TCRdb reanalyzed the PCR reads. TCRdb, not the original authors, processed these V and J calls. The sample has approximately 35,000 clones, roughly a sixth seen once; the top ten hold about an eighth. Patients underwent thyroid surgery, and none had received any treatment before it. These data originate in a study of metastatic and nonmetastatic thyroid tumors. Study-level background: Repertoire comparisons spanned blood and tumor or nodule tissue from malignant and benign thyroid patients. Points from the study as a whole: Across blood and tumor, TCR beta diversity in malignant thyroid tumors was reportedly significantly higher than in benign nodules.

This TCR derives from a male donor with papillary thyroid cancer or a benign thyroid nodule (not recorded which). Some clones in this sample may be carry-over from other donors' samples. Sequencing input: blood.

In DNA form, the CDR3 reads TGTGCCAGCCTCGTGCAGGGGGCTCTAAATCAGCCCCAGCATTTT. The encoded protein is CASLVQGALNQPQHF. V is TRBV28 and J is TRBJ1-5, with 8 nucleotides matching TRBD1. V was pared by 8 bases and J by 4 bases, with 10 bases of the junction left unmatched. The germline V gene encodes CDR1 MDHEN and CDR2 SYDVKM. The CDR3 length is 15 residues.